The present entry profiles one T cell receptor (beta chain) with its context. This clonotype was observed at least ten times. Its specific antigen is unknown. Base qualities are not recorded, but no much larger clone differs from it by a single base. There are 14 amino acids in the CDR3, from cysteine to phenylalanine inclusive. Of the read, only the CDR3 DNA is kept; its 42 bases are in frame from base 1. Cut back by 3 bases and 0 bases, the V and J ends lie 6 bases apart. The data originate from a study of T cells in Graves' hyperthyroidism and ophthalmopathy (dated by TCRdb to the late 2010s). Background on the whole study: Peripheral blood was sampled at the time of initial diagnosis, prior to any treatment. TCR Vbeta CDR3 sequencing of 120 to 150 peripheral blood samples (43 ophthalmopathy, under 80 hyperthyroidism and 17 progressor patients) is reported in the paper. The approximately 90 discovery patients were divided at random into training and test sets in a 7:3 ratio. After sampling, hyperthyroidism patients received methimazole starting at 30 mg daily, and ophthalmopathy patients received high-dose intravenous methylprednisolone. Thyroid tissue and blood T-cell repertoires from more than 5 Graves' hyperthyroidism patients were also compared in the study. Prospective prediction of ophthalmopathy was tested in an independent validation cohort of 18 to 20 hyperthyroidism patients and 17 patients who later progressed to ophthalmopathy. To identify distinguishing TCR V-J signatures, a discovery cohort of about a hundred patients was used, comprising approximately 40 with Graves' ophthalmopathy and some 60 with stable Graves' hyperthyroidism.

TCR beta CDR3 regions were amplified from RNA transcripts. For the first round of RT-PCR on the TCR CDR3, the HTBI primer set was used together with the Qiagen OneStep RT-PCR kit. Libraries were constructed in a second round of multiplex PCR, after which size selection and purification were carried out. The libraries were sequenced on an Illumina HiSeq2000 using paired-end 100 bp reads. In the authors' own workflow: Raw data were processed with SOAPnuke, discarding reads with adapters, uncalled bases, mean Phred below 15, or no exact constant-primer or identifier match. High-quality paired reads were merged with COPE v1.2.5, and unique nucleotide sequences were defined as clonotypes. Clonotypes were aligned to IMGT TRBV, TRBD and TRBJ reference segments using MiTCR v1.1. The analysis was restricted to V-J combinations with a frequency above 0.0001, which together covered roughly 99% of the repertoires. The TCS score was defined as the ratio of F50 (clonal expansion) to E x V (chaos), calculated using BLOSUM62-based TCRdist between CDR3 peptides within each V-J. Welch's t-statistics and random forest reduced around 520 V-J features to roughly 13, which were used in a naive Bayes classifier (R e1071). The Morisita-Horn index was used to measure how similar the thyroid and blood repertoires were. In-frame beta chains were kept once TCRdb had trimmed the public reads at Q25 with fastp and called clones with MiXCR. Every CDR3 protein is listed once, alongside the most common genes and DNA of its rows. Here the V and J calls rest on TCRdb's processing, not on the authors' analysis. The sample table contains around 610,000 distinct CDR3 sequences; only one count was recorded for roughly 14% of them. The ten largest account for about 4% of the sample.

Ophthalmopathy patients had moderately to severely active disease, Clinical Activity Score of at least 3, NOSPECS grade of at least 4, and duration under 3 months. Any patient with an uncontrolled infection, another autoimmune disease, pregnancy or lactation was excluded. Diagnoses relied on clinical symptoms, serum thyroxine and TRAb, thyroid ultrasound and orbital computed tomography. Ficoll-Paque density gradient centrifugation was used to isolate PBMCs from about 9 ml of fresh peripheral blood. Total RNA was extracted using Trizol reagent, and RNA quality was assessed on an Agilent 2100 Bioanalyzer. What the study reported, not specific to this receptor: During validation, the model predicted progression to ophthalmopathy a median of approximately 7 months ahead of onset, with around 71% sensitivity and roughly 75% specificity. Sample size was not statistically predetermined, and investigators were not blinded to group allocation. A model built on a 13 V-J signature distinguished ophthalmopathy from stable hyperthyroidism, reaching 87.88% sensitivity and under 84% specificity in cross-validation and 80%/75% in testing. Most expanded thyroid clonotypes (frequency above 0.001) were also detected in blood, a finding suggesting that blood repertoires may reflect thyroid immune responses.

Source material: blood. The TCR comes from a woman aged 40 to 50 with Graves' ophthalmopathy. Here the chain combines TRBV12-3 or TRBV12-4 and TRBJ1-3; no D gene can be assigned with confidence. The nucleotide sequence reads as follows: TGTGCCAGCAGTTTTACCATCTCTGGAAACACCATATATTTT. Its product reads: CASSFTISGNTIYF.